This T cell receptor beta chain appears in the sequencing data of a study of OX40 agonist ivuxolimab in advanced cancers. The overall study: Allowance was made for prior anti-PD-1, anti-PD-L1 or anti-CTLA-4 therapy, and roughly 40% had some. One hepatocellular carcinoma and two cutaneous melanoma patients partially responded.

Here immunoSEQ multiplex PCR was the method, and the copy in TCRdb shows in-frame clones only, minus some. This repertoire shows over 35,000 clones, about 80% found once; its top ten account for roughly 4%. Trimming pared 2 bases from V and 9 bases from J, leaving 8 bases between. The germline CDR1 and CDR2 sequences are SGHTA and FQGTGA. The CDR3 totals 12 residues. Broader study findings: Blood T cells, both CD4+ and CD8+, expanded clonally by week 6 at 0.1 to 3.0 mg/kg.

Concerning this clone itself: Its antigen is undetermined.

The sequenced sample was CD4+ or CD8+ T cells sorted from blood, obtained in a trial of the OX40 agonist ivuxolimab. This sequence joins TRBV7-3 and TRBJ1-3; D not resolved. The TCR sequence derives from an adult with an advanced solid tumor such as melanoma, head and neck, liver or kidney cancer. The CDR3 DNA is TGTGCCAGCAGCTTAGGATCGGGCACCATATATTTT. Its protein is CASSLGSGTIYF. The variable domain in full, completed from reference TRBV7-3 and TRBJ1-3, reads GAGVSQTPSNKVTEKGKYVELRCDPISGHTALYWYRQSLGQGPEFLIYFQGTGAADDSGLPNDRFFAVRPEGSVSTLKIQRTERGDSAVYLCASSLGSGTIYFGEGSWLTVV.